This T cell receptor beta chain came from a study of molecular identifiers for immune sequencing clone quantification. This CDR3 has 13 residues. Germline CDR1 reads MNHEY; CDR2 reads SVGAGI. Trimming took 8 bases from V and 5 from J, leaving 15 bases between them. This clonotype was seen many times. With 10%, 30% or 50% of RNA, 20,000 to 1,000,000 naive CD8 T cells were sequenced. The CD8+CD4-CCR7+CD45RA+ phenotype defined the sorted naive CD8 T cells. Both previously described methods and listed TCR primers were employed to make bulk TCR libraries. Using its own MiXCR run on the PCR reads, TCRdb lists one record per CDR3 protein. The repertoire holds some 580,000 distinct CDR3 sequences, about 25% seen once, with around 0.78% in the top ten.

The receptor was isolated from a human donor in good health. Some libraries in this study had Jurkat cell RNA spiked in. V and J are TRBV6-5 and TRBJ1-1; D may be TRBD1 (5 bases). Sequencing was carried out using naive CD8+ T cells from blood, with Jurkat cell RNA spiked in. The subset is: FACS-sorted CD8+CD4-CCR7+CD45RA+ naive T cells. CDR3 protein: CASGPPRVTEAFF. The CDR3 DNA reads as TGTGCCAGCGGTCCTCCCAGGGTAACTGAAGCTTTCTTT.